This TCR beta chain is drawn from a study of cytomegalovirus exposure and HLA in healthy donors. This clone was recorded once. PCR employed 60 Vbeta and 13 Jbeta primers. The data were produced by immunoSEQ multiplex PCR, yet TCRdb's version contains in-frame clones alone and is incomplete. This table has 100,000 to 150,000 clones, roughly four fifths appearing once. This TCR was recovered from a woman aged 45-59 years in good health and CMV-seropositive. Material: PBMCs.

The CDR3 protein is CASSIRDRGSNQPQHF. CDR3 sequence (DNA): TGTGCCAGTAGTATTCGCGACAGGGGGAGCAATCAGCCCCAGCATTTT. V gene TRBV19 combines with J gene TRBJ1-5; 9 nucleotides line up with TRBD1. CDR3 length: 16 residues. The V gene end was trimmed by 3 bases and the J gene end by 1 base; junction bases not matched to a gene: 4. The V gene's germline CDR1 is LNHDA and CDR2 SQIVND (reference sequence).